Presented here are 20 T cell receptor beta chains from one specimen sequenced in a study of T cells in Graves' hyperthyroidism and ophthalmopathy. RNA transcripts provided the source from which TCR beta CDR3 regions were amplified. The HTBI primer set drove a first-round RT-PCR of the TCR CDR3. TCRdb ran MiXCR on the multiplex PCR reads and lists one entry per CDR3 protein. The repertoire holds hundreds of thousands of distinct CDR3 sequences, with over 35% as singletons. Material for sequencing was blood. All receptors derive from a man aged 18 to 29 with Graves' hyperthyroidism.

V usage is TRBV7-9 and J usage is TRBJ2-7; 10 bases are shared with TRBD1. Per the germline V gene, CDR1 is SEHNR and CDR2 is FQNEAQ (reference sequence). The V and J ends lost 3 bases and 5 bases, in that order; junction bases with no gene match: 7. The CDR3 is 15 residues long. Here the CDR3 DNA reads TGTGCCAGCAGCTTGGGGACAGGGGTTCGAAACGAGCAGTACTTC. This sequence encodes CASSLGTGVRNEQYF.

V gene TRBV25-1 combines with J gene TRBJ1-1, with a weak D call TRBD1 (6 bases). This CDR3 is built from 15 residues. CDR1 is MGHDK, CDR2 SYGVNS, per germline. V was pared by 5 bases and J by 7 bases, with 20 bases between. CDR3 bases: TGTGCCAGCAGTAGGGCGGGGGCGCGGACCCTTGAAGCTTTCTTT. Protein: CASSRAGARTLEAFF.

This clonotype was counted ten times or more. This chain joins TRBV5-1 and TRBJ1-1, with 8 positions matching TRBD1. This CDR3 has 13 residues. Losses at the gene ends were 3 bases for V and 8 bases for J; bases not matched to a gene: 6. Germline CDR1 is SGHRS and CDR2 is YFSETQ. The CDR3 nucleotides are TGCGCCAGCAGCTATGTGACAGGGGCAGAAGCTTTCTTT. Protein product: CASSYVTGAEAFF.

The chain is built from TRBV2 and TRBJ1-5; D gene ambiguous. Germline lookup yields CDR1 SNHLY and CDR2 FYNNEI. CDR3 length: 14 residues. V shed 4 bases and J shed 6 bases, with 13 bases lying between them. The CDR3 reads CASSADSGAQPQHF. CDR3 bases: TGTGCCAGCAGTGCGGACTCAGGTGCTCAGCCCCAGCATTTT.

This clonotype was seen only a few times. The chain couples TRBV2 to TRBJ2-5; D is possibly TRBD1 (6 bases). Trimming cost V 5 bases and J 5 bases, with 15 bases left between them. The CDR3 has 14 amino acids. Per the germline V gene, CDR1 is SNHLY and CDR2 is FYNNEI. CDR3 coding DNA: TGTGCCAGCAGTACCACCGACAGGATTGAGACCCAGTACTTC. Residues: CASSTTDRIETQYF.

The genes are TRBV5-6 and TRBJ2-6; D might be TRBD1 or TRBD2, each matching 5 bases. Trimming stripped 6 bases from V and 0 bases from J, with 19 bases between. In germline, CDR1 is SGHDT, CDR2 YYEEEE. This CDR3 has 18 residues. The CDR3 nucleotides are TGTGCCAGCATCTGGGGGACCGCCAGTAGCTCTGGGGCCAACGTCCTGACTTTC. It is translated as CASIWGTASSSGANVLTF. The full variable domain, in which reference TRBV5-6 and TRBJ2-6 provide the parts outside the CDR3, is DAGVTQSPTHLIKTRGQQVTLRCSPKSGHDTVSWYQQALGQGPQFIFQYYEEEERQRGNFPDRFSGHQFPNYSSELNVNALLLGDSALYLCASIWGTASSSGANVLTFGAGSRLTVL.

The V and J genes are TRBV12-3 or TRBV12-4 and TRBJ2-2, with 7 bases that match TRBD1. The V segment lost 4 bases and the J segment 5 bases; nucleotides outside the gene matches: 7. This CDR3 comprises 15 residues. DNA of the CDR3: TGTGCCAGCAGTTACGGGGAACAGGGGACCGGGGAGCTGTTTTTT. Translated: CASSYGEQGTGELFF.

In DNA, the CDR3 is TGCGCCAGCAGCTTGACGACAGGGCTCGGGGAGCAGTACTTC. It codes for CASSLTTGLGEQYF. V and J are TRBV5-1 and TRBJ2-7; 7 bases fit TRBD1. The CDR3 runs 14 residues. CDR1 and CDR2 from the germline V gene are SGHRS and YFSETQ. Trimming took 1 base from V and 7 from J; bases not matched to a gene: 8.

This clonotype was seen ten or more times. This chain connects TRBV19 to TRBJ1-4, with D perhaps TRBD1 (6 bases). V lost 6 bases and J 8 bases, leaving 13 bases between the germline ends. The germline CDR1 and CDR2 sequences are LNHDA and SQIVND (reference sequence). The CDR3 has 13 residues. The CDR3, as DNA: TGTGCCAGTAGCACAGGGTCGAGGGAAAAACTGTTTTTT. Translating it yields CASSTGSREKLFF.

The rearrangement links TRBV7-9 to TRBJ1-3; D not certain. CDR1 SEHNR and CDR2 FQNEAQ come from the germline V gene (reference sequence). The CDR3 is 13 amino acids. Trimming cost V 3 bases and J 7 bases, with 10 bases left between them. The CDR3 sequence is CASSFTSGNTIYF. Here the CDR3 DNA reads TGTGCCAGCAGCTTCACTAGCGGCAACACCATATATTTT.

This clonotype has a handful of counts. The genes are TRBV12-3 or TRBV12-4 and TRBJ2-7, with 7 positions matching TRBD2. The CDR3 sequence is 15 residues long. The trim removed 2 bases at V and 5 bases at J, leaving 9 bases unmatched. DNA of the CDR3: TGTGCCAGCAGTTTATTGTCGGGAGGATCTAACGAGCAGTACTTC. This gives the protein CASSLLSGGSNEQYF.

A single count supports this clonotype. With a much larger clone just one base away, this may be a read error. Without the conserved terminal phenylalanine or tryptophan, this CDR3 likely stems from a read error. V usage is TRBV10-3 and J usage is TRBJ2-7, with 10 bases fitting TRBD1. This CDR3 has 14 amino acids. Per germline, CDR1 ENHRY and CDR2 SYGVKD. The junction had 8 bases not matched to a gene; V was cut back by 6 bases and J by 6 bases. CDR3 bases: TGTGCCATCAGGGCCCCCGGGACAGGGGTCGAGCAGTACCTC. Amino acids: CAIRAPGTGVEQYL.

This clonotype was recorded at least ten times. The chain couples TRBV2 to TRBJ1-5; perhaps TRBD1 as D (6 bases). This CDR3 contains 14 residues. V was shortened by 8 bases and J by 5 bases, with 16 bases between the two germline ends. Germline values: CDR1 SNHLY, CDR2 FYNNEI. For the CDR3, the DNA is TGTGCCAGCGGAAGTGGACAGCTTTATCAGCCCCAGCATTTT. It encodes CASGSGQLYQPQHF.

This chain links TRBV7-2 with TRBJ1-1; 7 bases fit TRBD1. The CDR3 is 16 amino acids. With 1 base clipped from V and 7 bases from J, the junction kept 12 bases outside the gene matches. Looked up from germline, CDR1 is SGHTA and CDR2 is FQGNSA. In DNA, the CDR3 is TGTGCCAGCAGCTTAGGAGGGGGACAGCGACTTTTTGAAGCTTTCTTT. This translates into CASSLGGGQRLFEAFF.

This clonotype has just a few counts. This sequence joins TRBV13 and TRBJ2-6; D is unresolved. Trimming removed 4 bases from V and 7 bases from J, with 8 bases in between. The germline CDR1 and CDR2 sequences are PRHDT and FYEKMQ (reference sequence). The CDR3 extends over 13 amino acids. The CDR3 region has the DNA TGTGCCAGCAGCTCGGGCCTTGCCAACGTCCTGACTTTC. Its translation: CASSSGLANVLTF.

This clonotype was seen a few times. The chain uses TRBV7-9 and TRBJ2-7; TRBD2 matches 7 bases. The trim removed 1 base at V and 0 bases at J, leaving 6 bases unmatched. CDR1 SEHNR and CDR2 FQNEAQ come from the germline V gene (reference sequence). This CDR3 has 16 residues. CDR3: CASSLGSGASSYEQYF. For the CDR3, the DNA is TGTGCCAGCAGCTTAGGCAGCGGGGCTAGCTCCTACGAGCAGTACTTC.

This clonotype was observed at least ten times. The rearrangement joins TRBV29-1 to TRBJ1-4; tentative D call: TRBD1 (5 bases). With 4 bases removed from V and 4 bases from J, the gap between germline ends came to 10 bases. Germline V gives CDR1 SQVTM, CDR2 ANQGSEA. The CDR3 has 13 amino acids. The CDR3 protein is CSVAGDDNEKLFF. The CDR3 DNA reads TGCAGCGTTGCGGGGGACGATAATGAAAAACTGTTTTTT.

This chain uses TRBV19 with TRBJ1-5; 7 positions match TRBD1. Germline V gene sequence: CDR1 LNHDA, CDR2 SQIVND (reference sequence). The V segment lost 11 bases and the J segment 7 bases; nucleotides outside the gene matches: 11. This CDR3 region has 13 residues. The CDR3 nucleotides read TGTGCCTGGAGTGGAGGGGGCCGGCAGCCCCAGCATTTT. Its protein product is CAWSGGGRQPQHF. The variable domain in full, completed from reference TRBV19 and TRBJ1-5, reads DGGITQSPKYLFRKEGQNVTLSCEQNLNHDAMYWYRQDPGQGLRLIYYSQIVNDFQKGDIAEGYSVSREKKESFPLTVTSAQKNPTAFYLCAWSGGGRQPQHFGDGTRLSIL.

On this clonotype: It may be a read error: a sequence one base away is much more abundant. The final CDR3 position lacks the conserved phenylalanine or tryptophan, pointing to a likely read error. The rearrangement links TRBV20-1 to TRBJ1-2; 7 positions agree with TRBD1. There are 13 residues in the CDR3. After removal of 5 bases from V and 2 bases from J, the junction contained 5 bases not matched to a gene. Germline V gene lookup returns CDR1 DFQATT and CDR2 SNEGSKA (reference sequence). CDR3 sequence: CSAEDRENYGYTS. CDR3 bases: TGCAGTGCTGAAGACAGGGAGAACTATGGCTACACCTCC.

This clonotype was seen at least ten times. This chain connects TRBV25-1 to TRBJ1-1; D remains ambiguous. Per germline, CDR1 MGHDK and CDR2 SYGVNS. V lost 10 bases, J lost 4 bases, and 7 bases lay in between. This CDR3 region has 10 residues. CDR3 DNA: TGTGCCACCGCCACCACTGAAGCTTTCTTT. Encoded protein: CATATTEAFF.